This TCR beta chain was observed in a study of blood T cell repertoires in COVID-19. The CDR3 is 19 residues long. V lost 6 bases and J lost 5; bases outside the gene matches: 21. Germline V gene lookup returns CDR1 MDHEN and CDR2 SYDVKM. How the authors handled the data: Cell counts per sample came from amplifying reference gene primers. Assay: immunoSEQ multiplex PCR; the TCRdb copy retains only in-frame clones and omits some. V, J and clone size are taken as reported in that table, and D and trimming were inferred from the DNA itself. The sample consists of some 300,000 clones, around 88% of them appearing once.

Sequenced sample: peripheral blood. This clonotype originated in a woman aged 25-40 years who had recovered from COVID-19. The chain combines TRBV28 with TRBJ2-1, with 8 bases matching TRBD2. The CDR3 here is CASSPGGFRTKRGNNEQFF. The CDR3 DNA is TGTGCCAGCAGCCCCGGAGGGTTTCGAACTAAGCGGGGGAACAATGAGCAGTTCTTC.